The present T cell receptor (beta chain) was sequenced within a study of T-cell reconstitution after alpha-beta-depleted transplantation in children. Preparation of the TCRbeta library involved a method that used unique molecular identifiers. TCRdb ran MiXCR on the PCR reads and lists one entry per CDR3 protein. The data contain about 140,000 distinct CDR3 sequences, around 8.5% of them singletons. This clonotype came up many times. What it binds is unknown. Whole-study findings and limits: Fresh T-cell production supplied most of the T-cell counts and diversity seen one year after transplant.

The sequences come from PBMCs, mostly from graft donor cells, collected 180 days after TCRalphabeta/CD19-depleted stem cell transplant. The sequence was collected from a female patient between 2 and 10 years old who had a stem cell transplant for congenital amegakaryocytic thrombocytopenia, so the T cells may come from the graft donor.

CDR3 sequence reads: CASSQLAGIAYNEQFF. The CDR3, as DNA: TGCGCCAGCAGCCAACTAGCGGGGATTGCCTACAATGAGCAGTTCTTC. The chain couples TRBV4-1 to TRBJ2-1, with 9 bases that match TRBD2. Trimming took 2 bases from V and 2 from J; bases not matched to a gene: 4. The germline V gene encodes CDR1 MGHRA and CDR2 YSYEKL. The CDR3 loop spans 16 amino acids.